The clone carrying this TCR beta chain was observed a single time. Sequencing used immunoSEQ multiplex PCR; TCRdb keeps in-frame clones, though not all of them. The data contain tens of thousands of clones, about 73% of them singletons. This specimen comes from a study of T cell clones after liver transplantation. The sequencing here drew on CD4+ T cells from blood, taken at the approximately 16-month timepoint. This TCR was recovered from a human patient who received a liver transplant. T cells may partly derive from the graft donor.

The CDR3 DNA reads as TGTGCCAGCAGTGGCGGGACTAGCGGACAAGAGACCCAGTACTTC. Translated: CASSGGTSGQETQYF. V and J are TRBV6-1 and TRBJ2-5, with 11 bases aligning to TRBD2. The CDR3 runs to 15 residues. Germline CDR1 reads MNHNS; CDR2 reads SASEGT. The trim removed 4 bases at V and 2 bases at J, leaving 3 bases unmatched.